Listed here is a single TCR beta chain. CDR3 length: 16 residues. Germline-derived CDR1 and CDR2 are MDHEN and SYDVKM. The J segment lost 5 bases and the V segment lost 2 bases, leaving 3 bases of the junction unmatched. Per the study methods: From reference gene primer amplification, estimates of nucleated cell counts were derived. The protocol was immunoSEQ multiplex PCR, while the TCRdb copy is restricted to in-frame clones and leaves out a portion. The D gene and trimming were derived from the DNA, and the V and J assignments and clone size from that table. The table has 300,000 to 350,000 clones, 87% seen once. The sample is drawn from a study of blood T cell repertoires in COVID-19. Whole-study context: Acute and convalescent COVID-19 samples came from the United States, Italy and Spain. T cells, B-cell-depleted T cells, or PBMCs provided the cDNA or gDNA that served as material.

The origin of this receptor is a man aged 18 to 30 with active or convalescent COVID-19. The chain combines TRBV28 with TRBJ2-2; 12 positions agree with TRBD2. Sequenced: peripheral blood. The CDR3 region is CASSLHTSGRTGELFF. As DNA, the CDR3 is TGTGCCAGCAGTTTACATACTAGCGGGAGGACCGGGGAGCTGTTTTTT. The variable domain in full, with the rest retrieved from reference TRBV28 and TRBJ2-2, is DVKVTQSSRYLVKRTGEKVFLECVQDMDHENMFWYRQDPGLGLRLIYFSYDVKMKEKGDIPEGYSVSREKKERFSLILESASTNQTSMYLCASSLHTSGRTGELFFGEGSRLTVL.